Here is one TCR beta chain with its context. Germline V gene lookup returns CDR1 SGHTA and CDR2 FQGNSA. CDR3 length: 14 residues. V was clipped by 6 bases and J by 4 bases, with 15 bases between them. This entry comes from a study of T-cell reconstitution after alpha-beta-depleted transplantation in children. This sample's TCRbeta library carried unique molecular identifier barcodes. TCRdb itself ran the PCR reads through MiXCR, one entry per CDR3 protein. The sample lists just over 350,000 distinct CDR3 sequences; approximately 12% were seen once. The sample consisted of PBMCs, taken from the stem cell graft. The origin of this receptor is a human donor who donated a stem cell graft to a child with Fanconi anemia. V gene TRBV7-2 combines with J gene TRBJ2-5, with a possible D match to TRBD2 (6 bases). CDR3 loop: CASRPILAAETQYF. The CDR3 DNA reads TGTGCCAGCAGACCCATCTTAGCGGCAGAGACCCAGTACTTC. Full variable domain (missing parts from reference TRBV7-2 and TRBJ2-5): GAGVSQSPSNKVTEKGKDVELRCDPISGHTALYWYRQSLGQGLEFLIYFQGNSAPDKSGLPSDRFSAERTGGSVSTLTIQRTQQEDSAVYLCASRPILAAETQYFGPGTRLLVL.